A single sample is the source of the 10 T cell receptor beta chains below, sequenced in a study of cytomegalovirus exposure and HLA in healthy donors. PCR primers comprised 60 Vbeta and 13 Jbeta primers. Some clones are missing from TCRdb's copy, which holds only in-frame ones; the method was immunoSEQ multiplex PCR. The profile shows roughly 110,000 clones, more than 70% of them singletons. Sequencing input: PBMCs. These receptors were collected from a man aged 30 to 39 in good health and CMV-seronegative.

This clone turned up a few times. The V and J genes are TRBV28 and TRBJ1-2; D might be TRBD1 (6 bases). CDR3 length equals 19 residues. The V gene's germline CDR1 is MDHEN and CDR2 SYDVKM. Trimming took 7 bases from V and 5 from J, leaving 32 bases between them. The CDR3 is CASTAGGGFGYSSNYGYTF. The CDR3 nucleotides read TGTGCCAGCACCGCGGGAGGGGGGTTTGGCTATTCGAGCAATTATGGCTACACCTTC.

The chain joins TRBV19 to TRBJ2-2; 9 bases are a match to TRBD1. Looked up from germline, CDR1 is LNHDA and CDR2 is SQIVND (reference sequence). V shed 8 bases and J 7 bases; nucleotides not matched to a gene: 11. CDR3 length: 15 amino acids. The CDR3 coding sequence is TGTGCCAGTTATCCGGGACAGGGCTTTGTCGGGGAGCTGTTTTTT. Its translation: CASYPGQGFVGELFF. Using reference TRBV19 and TRBJ2-2 for the parts outside the CDR3, the full variable domain is DGGITQSPKYLFRKEGQNVTLSCEQNLNHDAMYWYRQDPGQGLRLIYYSQIVNDFQKGDIAEGYSVSREKKESFPLTVTSAQKNPTAFYLCASYPGQGFVGELFFGEGSRLTVL.

The J gene is TRBJ2-7, the V gene TRBV28; tentatively, D is TRBD1 (6 bases). CDR3 length: 14 residues. Germline values: CDR1 MDHEN, CDR2 SYDVKM. V was pared by 2 bases and J by 3 bases, with 11 bases between. The CDR3 bases are TGTGCCAGCAGTTTACGAAAGGACAGCTACGAGCAGTACTTC. Protein product: CASSLRKDSYEQYF.

This clone has just a few counts. J is TRBJ2-5 and V is TRBV6-1; the match to TRBD1 covers 7 bases. J was trimmed by 1 base and V by 2 bases; bases with no gene match: 10. CDR1 is MNHNS, CDR2 SASEGT, per germline. The CDR3 length is 17 residues. Written as DNA, the CDR3 is TGTGCCAGCAGTGAACGAAAATACGGGACAGCCCAAGAGACCCAGTACTTC. It is translated as CASSERKYGTAQETQYF.

CDR3 residues: CASSHRVYEQYF. The CDR3 nucleotides are TGTGCCAGCAGCCACAGGGTCTACGAGCAGTACTTC. The chain uses TRBV6-6 and TRBJ2-7; tentative D call: TRBD1 (6 bases). Germline CDR1 MNHNY, CDR2 SVGAGI (reference sequence). V lost 6 bases and J lost 3, with 9 bases in between. The CDR3 length is 12 residues.

This chain uses TRBV12-5 with TRBJ2-7; 8 bases are shared with TRBD1. CDR1 and CDR2 (germline): LGHNT, FRNRAP. V shed 7 bases and J 4 bases; nucleotides not matched to a gene: 6. The CDR3 has 13 residues. CDR3 loop: CASVRTGRYEQYF. The CDR3 DNA reads TGTGCTAGTGTCAGGACAGGGCGGTACGAGCAGTACTTC.

The rearrangement uses TRBV7-6 and TRBJ2-1, with TRBD2 identical over 12 bases. The CDR3 is made up of 16 amino acids. The junction had 2 bases not matched to a gene; V was cut back by 2 bases and J by 3 bases. Germline CDR1 and CDR2: SGHVS and FNYEAQ. CDR3 DNA sequence: TGTGCCAGCAGCTTAACTAGCGGGAGGATCTACAATGAGCAGTTCTTC. Its protein product is CASSLTSGRIYNEQFF.

This clone was seen a single time. V and J are TRBV7-2 and TRBJ2-3, with 15 positions matching TRBD2. Germline assignment: CDR1 SGHTA and CDR2 FQGNSA. The CDR3 has 16 residues. V gave up 4 bases and J gave up 9 bases; unmatched junction bases: 8. CDR3 sequence reads: CASSSLPGLAGGTQYF. DNA for the CDR3: TGTGCCAGCAGCTCATTACCGGGACTAGCGGGGGGCACGCAGTATTTT.

This rearrangement joins TRBV11-2 to TRBJ1-1; D ambiguous. Trimming took 1 base from V and 1 from J, leaving 7 bases between them. Germline CDR1 reads SGHAT; CDR2 reads FQNNGV. The CDR3 is made up of 14 amino acids. The CDR3 coding sequence is TGTGCCAGCAGCTTAGTTCCTAAGAACACTGAAGCTTTCTTT. Amino acid sequence: CASSLVPKNTEAFF.

This clone turned up a few times. The V gene is TRBV27, the J gene TRBJ2-1, with D possibly matching TRBD2 (5 bases). V was trimmed by 3 bases and J by 8 bases, leaving 11 bases between them. Germline loops: CDR1 MNHEY, CDR2 SMNVEV (reference sequence). CDR3 size: 13 residues. The CDR3 protein is CASSFLAEHEQFF. The CDR3 DNA reads as TGTGCCAGCAGTTTTCTAGCAGAGCATGAGCAGTTCTTC.